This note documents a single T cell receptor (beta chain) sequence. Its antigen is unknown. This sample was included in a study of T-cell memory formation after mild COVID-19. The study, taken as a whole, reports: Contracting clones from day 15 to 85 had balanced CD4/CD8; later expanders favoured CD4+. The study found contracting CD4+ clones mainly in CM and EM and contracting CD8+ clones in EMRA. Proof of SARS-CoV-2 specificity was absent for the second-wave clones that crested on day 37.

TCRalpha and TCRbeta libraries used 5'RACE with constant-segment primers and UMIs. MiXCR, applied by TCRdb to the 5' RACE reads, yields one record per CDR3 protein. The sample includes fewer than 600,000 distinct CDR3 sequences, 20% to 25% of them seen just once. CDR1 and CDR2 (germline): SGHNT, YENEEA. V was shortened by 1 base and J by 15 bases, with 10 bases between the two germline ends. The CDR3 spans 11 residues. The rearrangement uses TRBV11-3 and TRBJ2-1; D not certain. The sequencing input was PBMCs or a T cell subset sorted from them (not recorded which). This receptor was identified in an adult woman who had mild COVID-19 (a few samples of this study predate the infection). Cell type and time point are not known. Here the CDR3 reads CASSLGTIGFF. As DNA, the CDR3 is TGTGCCAGCAGCTTAGGGACCATCGGGTTCTTC.